One T cell receptor (beta chain) is described in this entry. Its antigen remains unidentified. This entry is derived from a study of blood T cells in healthy people across ages. Study-wide points: Estimated diversity across one million T cells was deemed an underestimate. A roughly linear fall in TCR beta diversity per million T cells was seen with increasing age.

Then a second PCR, running roughly 7 to 11 cycles, was carried out with a sample-barcoded 5' primer and a J-beta primer mix. MiXCR, run by TCRdb on the 5' RACE reads, gives a single entry per CDR3 protein. The sample includes 780,000 or so distinct CDR3 sequences, roughly 25% of them seen just once. V lost 0 bases to trimming and J lost 3 bases, with 11 bases between them. The CDR3 is made up of 16 amino acids. Per germline, CDR1 LGHNA and CDR2 YSLEER. This sample was shared with a second study, whose subject was T cells of mothers and their children. According to that study: Barcodes for each sample and 2-4 random nucleotides were added by the M1S primer used in the second PCR. Related and unrelated pairs show TCR recombination output that thymic selection shapes similarly.

The sequenced material came from blood. The receptor's source is a boy between 10 and 17 years old in good health. This chain joins TRBV4-3 and TRBJ1-4; D uncertain. The CDR3 bases are TGCGCCAGCAGCCAAGATAATGTCGCGGCTAATGAAAAACTGTTTTTT. Its protein is CASSQDNVAANEKLFF.